This passage covers 30 T cell receptor beta chains from one sample sequenced in a study of spatial heterogeneity in lung cancer. Using its own MiXCR run on the 5' RACE reads, TCRdb lists one record per CDR3 protein. Among about 16,000 distinct CDR3 sequences listed, around 5.5% were seen once. Time point given: sample taken at primary tumor resection. General study results and limits: Mutation counts in tumors were tracked by counts of expanded intratumoral alpha and beta TCRs.

Their specific antigens are unknown. Material: lung tumor tissue, obtained at surgery. The source of these receptors is a female donor with early-stage non-small cell lung cancer.

Many counts were recorded for this clonotype. Because this beta chain is a stray read in a library intended to capture alpha chains, its abundance should not be given much weight. This rearrangement joins TRBV29-1 to TRBJ2-1; no firm D call. Deletions cut 4 bases from V and 9 bases from J, with 13 bases between. CDR1 and CDR2 (germline): SQVTM, ANQGSEA. This CDR3 comprises 12 residues. CDR3 bases: TGCAGCGTTGTAAGGGCGGTTGGTGAGCAGTTCTTC. This codes for CSVVRAVGEQFF.

The table lists this clonotype with a count of one. A much larger clone differs by one base, so this may be a read error. Since the library was made to target alpha chains, this beta chain is a stray read and its abundance is not meaningful. The genes are TRBV4-2 and TRBJ1-4; a weak D match, TRBD1 (5 bases). Germline V CDR1 and CDR2: LGHNA, YNFKEQ. The CDR3 loop spans 16 amino acids. The CDR3 reads CASSQGEGGGNEKLVF. The CDR3 DNA sequence: TGTGCCAGCAGCCAAGGAGAGGGCGGGGGTAATGAAAAACTGGTTTTT.

This clonotype was found many times. In a library made to pick up alpha chains, this beta chain is a stray read with a size that means little. The chain recombines TRBV7-9 with TRBJ2-5, with 7 bases that match TRBD2. V lost 4 bases to trimming and J lost 4 bases; unmatched junction nucleotides: 9. This CDR3 region has 15 residues. Per germline, CDR1 SEHNR and CDR2 FQNEAQ (reference sequence). The CDR3 DNA follows: TGTGCCAGCAGCTCCTGGGCGGGAGCGTCAGAGACCCAGTACTTC. Residues: CASSSWAGASETQYF.

This clonotype is termed medium-sized. In a library made to pick up alpha chains, this beta chain is a stray read with a size that means little. This chain joins TRBV5-1 and TRBJ1-1, with D perhaps TRBD1 (6 bases). Per the germline V gene, CDR1 is SGHRS and CDR2 is YFSETQ. The ends were cut back, 3 bases at V and 1 base at J, with 13 bases in the middle. This CDR3 region has 15 residues. Here the CDR3 reads CASSYDRPGNTEAFF. The CDR3 DNA follows: TGCGCCAGCAGCTACGACAGGCCGGGGAACACTGAAGCTTTCTTT.

Relative to its sample, this clonotype is medium-sized. For a library built for alpha chains, this beta chain is a stray read; little rests on its size. This sequence joins TRBV20-1 and TRBJ2-7; 8 nucleotides line up with TRBD2. V shed 4 bases, J shed 6 bases, and the junction held 26 bases outside the gene matches. Germline V CDR1 and CDR2: DFQATT, SNEGSKA (reference sequence). The CDR3 runs to 19 residues. CDR3 amino acids: CSATSVRLALSVRGSEQYF. CDR3 bases: TGCAGTGCTACTAGCGTAAGACTAGCGCTATCCGTTCGCGGATCCGAGCAGTACTTC.

In this sample, this clonotype turned up a few times. Because the library targeted alpha chains, this beta chain is an off-target read whose size means little. This rearrangement joins TRBV18 to TRBJ2-7, with D hard to call. V lost 8 bases, J lost 3 bases, and 17 bases lay in between. Germline V gene data show CDR1 as KGHSH and CDR2 as LQKENI. The CDR3 length is 14 residues. CDR3 loop: CASNDQASRYEQYF. CDR3 in DNA: TGTGCCAGCAACGACCAGGCCTCCCGCTACGAGCAGTACTTC. The full variable domain, completed using reference TRBV18 and TRBJ2-7, is NAGVMQNPRHLVRRRGQEARLRCSPMKGHSHVYWYRQLPEEGLKFMVYLQKENIIDESGMPKERFSAEFPKEGPSILRIQQVVRGDSAAYFCASNDQASRYEQYFGPGTRLTVT.

This clonotype was counted at least ten times. Because the library targeted alpha chains, this beta chain is an off-target read whose size means little. This chain links TRBV5-1 with TRBJ2-2, with D perhaps matching TRBD2 (5 bases). This CDR3 contains 16 residues. V was cut by 0 bases and J by 1 base, with 10 bases left in between. CDR1 is SGHRS, CDR2 YFSETQ, per germline. The CDR3 sequence: CASSLALRVNTGELFF. DNA of the CDR3: TGCGCCAGCAGCTTGGCCTTGAGGGTGAACACCGGGGAGCTGTTTTTT.

This clonotype was observed at least ten times. This beta chain was picked up by a library intended for alpha chains and is off target, so its count carries little meaning. This rearrangement joins TRBV19 to TRBJ1-5; no definite D call. Germline-derived CDR1 and CDR2 are LNHDA and SQIVND (reference sequence). Between the trimmed V and J ends, which lost 4 bases and 7 bases, there was a span of 8 bases. This CDR3 has 12 amino acids. In DNA form, the CDR3 reads TGTGCCAGTAGTACCTGGAGGCAGCCCCAGCATTTT. This gives the protein CASSTWRQPQHF. Based on the CDR3 plus reference TRBV19 and TRBJ1-5, the full variable domain is DGGITQSPKYLFRKEGQNVTLSCEQNLNHDAMYWYRQDPGQGLRLIYYSQIVNDFQKGDIAEGYSVSREKKESFPLTVTSAQKNPTAFYLCASSTWRQPQHFGDGTRLSIL.

At least ten counts were recorded for this clonotype. Since it is a stray read in a library aimed at alpha chains, this beta chain has a size that is not meaningful. The chain joins TRBV21-1 to TRBJ1-6. TRBV21-1 is a listed pseudogene. There are 14 residues in the CDR3. The chain's CDR3 is CASSKEHRNSPLHF. The DNA for the CDR3 is TGTGCCAGCAGCAAAGAACATCGAAATTCACCCCTCCACTTT.

This clonotype was picked up many times. As an off-target read in a library built for alpha chains, this beta chain has a frequency of little significance. In DNA, the CDR3 is TGTGCCAGCAGTTTTAGTACAGGGAAAGATACGCAGTATTTT. Translating it yields CASSFSTGKDTQYF. This chain joins TRBV12-3 or TRBV12-4 and TRBJ2-3, with a possible D match to TRBD1 (6 bases). The CDR3 extends over 14 amino acids. The V gene lost 3 bases and the J gene lost 5 bases, with 12 bases spanning the gap.

The sample holds many counts of this clonotype. Because the CDR3's place on the DNA is in doubt, the DNA is left out and the CDR3 is given as listed by TCRdb. Because this beta chain is a stray read in a library intended to capture alpha chains, its abundance should not be given much weight. The chain combines TRBV7-5 with TRBJ2-6; TRBD1, the D gene given by the table, was not confirmed from the DNA. TRBV7-5 is designated a pseudogene. The CDR3 spans 20 residues, counting both ends. The CDR3 loop reads CISVPEATALGSPGANVLTF.

In its sample, this clonotype was seen many times. This beta chain is an off-target read within a library intended for alpha chains, so its frequency means little. The CDR3 DNA reads as TGCGCCAGCAGTGTTTTTAGCCACGAGCAGTACTTC. Translating gives CASSVFSHEQYF. The J gene is TRBJ2-7, the V gene TRBV10-2, with unresolved D. This CDR3 is built from 12 residues. Germline V lookup: CDR1 WSHSY, CDR2 SAAADI. V was shortened by 4 bases and J by 5 bases, with 9 bases between the two germline ends.

This clonotype was seen repeatedly, ten times or more. This beta chain is off target for a library built for alpha chains, so its abundance means little. The V call is TRBV5-4, the J call TRBJ2-7, with TRBD2 identical over 15 bases. This CDR3 has 16 amino acids. The germline CDR1 and CDR2 sequences are SGHNT and YYREEE (reference sequence). J was trimmed by 3 bases and V by 4 bases; bases with no gene match: 5. CDR3 sequence (DNA): TGTGCCAGCAGCGGGGGACTAGCGGGAGGTCACTACGAGCAGTACTTC. Translation: CASSGGLAGGHYEQYF.

Only a few counts were recorded for this clonotype. This beta chain is a stray sequence in a library constructed for alpha chains; its clone size is not meaningful. The chain has TRBV6-1 and TRBJ1-5; a weak D match, TRBD1 (6 bases). There are 15 residues in the CDR3. From germline, CDR1 is MNHNS and CDR2 SASEGT. V was shortened by 5 bases and J by 5 bases, with 16 bases between the two germline ends. The DNA of the CDR3 is TGTGCCAGCAGTTCACAGGGTATTTTGGATCAGCCCCAGCATTTT. It is translated as CASSSQGILDQPQHF.

This clonotype appeared a few times. Because this beta chain is a stray read in a library intended to capture alpha chains, its abundance should not be given much weight. This chain joins TRBV10-2 and TRBJ2-7; D ambiguous. The V and J ends lost 3 bases and 5 bases respectively, with 11 bases between them. CDR3 length: 13 residues. Germline V lookup: CDR1 WSHSY, CDR2 SAAADI. The CDR3 bases are TGCGCCAGCAGTGAATTGGTTTCCCACGAGCAGTACTTC. It yields the protein CASSELVSHEQYF.

This clonotype was counted many times. This beta chain is an unintended read in a library built for alpha chains; its size means little. The chain links TRBV12-3 or TRBV12-4 to TRBJ2-7, with 14 nucleotides matching TRBD2. This CDR3 is 17 amino acids long. The trim removed 1 base at V and 4 bases at J, leaving 6 bases unmatched. The chain's CDR3 is CASSLGGLAGGSYEQYF. DNA for the CDR3: TGTGCCAGCAGTTTAGGAGGACTAGCGGGAGGATCATACGAGCAGTACTTC.

This clonotype was seen repeatedly, ten times or more. The size of this beta chain means little, since it is a stray read in a library made for alpha chains. The chain employs TRBV4-2 and TRBJ2-6, with 9 bases lining up with TRBD1. The germline V gene encodes CDR1 LGHNA and CDR2 YNFKEQ. Unmatched junction bases numbered 8, after V lost 1 base and J lost 1 base. CDR3 length equals 19 residues. The CDR3 coding sequence is TGTGCCAGCAGCCAAGGACAGGACAGGGGCAGATCTGGGGCCAACGTCCTGACTTTC. Amino acids: CASSQGQDRGRSGANVLTF.

This clonotype was recorded a few times. This beta chain is a stray read from a library made for alpha chains; its abundance is not meaningful. The chain links TRBV27 to TRBJ2-7; the D gene is possibly TRBD1 (6 bases). This CDR3 comprises 14 residues. The germline CDR1 and CDR2 sequences are MNHEY and SMNVEV (reference sequence). Trimming cost V 6 bases and J 1 base, with 13 bases left between them. The CDR3 DNA is TGTGCCAGCAGCCGGATGGACAGTTCCTACGAGCAGTACTTC. Translated, it gives CASSRMDSSYEQYF.

This clonotype was seen many times. In a library made to pick up alpha chains, this beta chain is a stray read with a size that means little. This sequence joins TRBV5-5 and TRBJ1-6; 11 bases are a match to TRBD1. This CDR3 has 15 residues. CDR1 and CDR2 from the germline V gene are SGHKS and YYEKEE (reference sequence). V lost 3 bases to trimming and J lost 7 bases; unmatched junction nucleotides: 3. The CDR3 sequence is CASSWGQGENSPLHF. The CDR3 DNA reads as TGTGCCAGCAGCTGGGGACAGGGGGAGAATTCACCCCTCCACTTT.

This clonotype showed up many times. With the library built for alpha chains, this beta chain is off target and its frequency is not meaningful. This chain joins TRBV20-1 and TRBJ2-3; the D gene is possibly TRBD2 (5 bases). V lost 1 base and J 0 bases, leaving 8 bases between the germline ends. Germline V gene lookup returns CDR1 DFQATT and CDR2 SNEGSKA (reference sequence). The CDR3 runs 14 residues. CDR3: CSARGRASTDTQYF. In DNA, the CDR3 is TGCAGTGCTAGAGGGCGGGCTAGCACAGATACGCAGTATTTT.

In this sample, this clonotype turned up many times. This beta chain lies outside the target of a library built for alpha chains; its clone size means little. J is TRBJ2-4 and V is TRBV28; weak D call: TRBD1 (6 bases). The CDR3 length is 17 residues. V gave up 3 bases and J gave up 3 bases, with 18 bases separating them. Looked up from germline, CDR1 is MDHEN and CDR2 is SYDVKM. CDR3 in amino acids: CASSFARGGAVKNIQYF. Here the CDR3 DNA reads TGTGCCAGCAGTTTCGCCAGGGGTGGGGCAGTCAAAAACATTCAGTACTTC.

Comment on this clonotype: This beta chain lies outside the target of a library built for alpha chains; its clone size means little. The V call is TRBV7-3, the J call TRBJ2-1, with D perhaps matching TRBD1 (6 bases). The CDR3 length is 11 residues. Trimming removed 5 bases at V and 8 bases at J, with 7 bases between. Germline loops: CDR1 SGHTA, CDR2 FQGTGA. CDR3 bases: TGTGCCAGCAGCCCAGGGGATGAGCAGTTCTTC. Amino acid sequence: CASSPGDEQFF. Using reference TRBV7-3 and TRBJ2-1 for the parts outside the CDR3, the full variable domain is GAGVSQTPSNKVTEKGKYVELRCDPISGHTALYWYRQSLGQGPEFLIYFQGTGAADDSGLPNDRFFAVRPEGSVSTLKIQRTERGDSAVYLCASSPGDEQFFGPGTRLTVL.

This clonotype was seen many times. The library was prepared for alpha chains; this beta chain is a stray read, so its frequency means little. The V and J genes are TRBV5-1 and TRBJ1-2; D is unresolved. Germline V gene sequence: CDR1 SGHRS, CDR2 YFSETQ. The CDR3 covers 15 residues. V gave up 7 bases and J gave up 8 bases, with 24 bases separating them. CDR3 coding DNA: TGCGCCAGCGCCGAAGATGTTAGGTACTCTCTGGGCTACACCTTC. This gives the protein CASAEDVRYSLGYTF.

In regard to this clonotype: This beta chain is an off-target read within a library intended for alpha chains, so its frequency means little. J is TRBJ2-7 and V is TRBV6-1, with D maybe TRBD1 (5 bases). CDR1 is MNHNS, CDR2 SASEGT, per germline. The CDR3 has 13 amino acids. Trimming pared 7 bases from V and 4 bases from J, leaving 14 bases between. The CDR3 bases are TGTGCCAGCATCAGGGTTTTGGGTTACGAGCAGTACTTC. It codes for CASIRVLGYEQYF.

This clonotype was recorded at least ten times. This beta chain appears as a stray read in a library generated for alpha chains; its size is not informative. The chain links TRBV28 to TRBJ2-7; TRBD1 matches 9 bases. Germline CDR1 reads MDHEN; CDR2 reads SYDVKM. The CDR3 is 14 residues long. V shed 4 bases, J shed 6 bases, and the junction held 7 bases outside the gene matches. In nucleotides, the CDR3 is TGTGCCAGCAGTTCCCACCCGGACAGGGGCGAGCAGTACTTC. Translation: CASSSHPDRGEQYF.

In its sample, this clonotype was seen many times. For a library built for alpha chains, this beta chain is a stray read; little rests on its size. The chain is built from TRBV15 and TRBJ2-5; D gene unclear. Germline V gene sequence: CDR1 LNHNV, CDR2 YYDKDF (reference sequence). The CDR3 length is 12 residues. Trimming removed 3 bases from V and 14 bases from J, with 16 bases in between. The CDR3 sequence: CATSSRKGRYYF. For the CDR3, the DNA is TGTGCCACCAGCAGCCGCAAGGGCCGTTATTACTTC. The full variable domain, completed using reference TRBV15 and TRBJ2-5, is DAMVIQNPRYQVTQFGKPVTLSCSQTLNHNVMYWYQQKSSQAPKLLFHYYDKDFNNEADTPDNFQSRRPNTSFCFLDIRSPGLGDTAMYLCATSSRKGRYYFGPGTRLLVL.

This clonotype occurred many times. Since the library was made to target alpha chains, this beta chain is a stray read and its abundance is not meaningful. This rearrangement joins TRBV24-1 to TRBJ2-5; 8 nucleotides align to TRBD2. After removal of 3 bases from V and 5 bases from J, the junction contained 16 bases not matched to a gene. Germline CDR1 and CDR2: KGHDR and SFDVKD. CDR3 length: 18 residues. The CDR3 reads CATSDPAPGGLAGETQYF. In DNA form, the CDR3 reads TGTGCCACCAGTGATCCAGCCCCCGGAGGTTTAGCGGGGGAGACCCAGTACTTC.

This clonotype was seen at least ten times. Being off target in a library aimed at alpha chains, this beta chain has a size of little meaning. The chain recombines TRBV3-1 with TRBJ2-5; unclear D gene. The CDR3 sequence is 12 residues long. Germline loops: CDR1 LGHDT, CDR2 YNNKEL (reference sequence). Trimming removed 0 bases at V and 7 bases at J, with 6 bases between. The CDR3 DNA follows: TGTGCCAGCAGCCAAGATCGTGTGACCCAGTACTTC. It specifies CASSQDRVTQYF.

The table lists this clonotype with many counts. Because the library targeted alpha chains, this beta chain is an off-target read whose size means little. The V gene is TRBV4-2, the J gene TRBJ1-1; D gene unclear. Germline assignment: CDR1 LGHNA and CDR2 YNFKEQ. V lost 0 bases to trimming and J lost 1 base, with 9 bases between them. The CDR3 length is 15 residues. The CDR3 bases are TGTGCCAGCAGCCAAGATCGGCGGGAGAACACTGAAGCTTTCTTT. It yields the protein CASSQDRRENTEAFF.

This clonotype showed up many times. Being off target in a library aimed at alpha chains, this beta chain has a size of little meaning. The V and J genes are TRBV3-1 and TRBJ2-1; 10 nucleotides match TRBD2. V lost 0 bases to trimming and J lost 4 bases; unmatched junction nucleotides: 6. This CDR3 region has 17 residues. CDR1 is LGHDT and CDR2 is YNNKEL in the germline V gene (reference sequence). CDR3 DNA sequence: TGTGCCAGCAGCCAAGATACATGGACTAGCGGTTACAATGAGCAGTTCTTC. Its translation is CASSQDTWTSGYNEQFF.